The 11 T cell receptor beta chains presented below share a single source sample, sequenced in a study of cytomegalovirus exposure and HLA in healthy donors. In the PCR, 60 Vbeta and 13 Jbeta primers were used. This table comes from immunoSEQ multiplex PCR, and its TCRdb copy is limited to in-frame clones, with some not included. The profile shows about 130,000 clones, 83% of them singletons. Sequencing was performed on PBMCs. Every receptor here comes from a girl under 10 years old in good health and CMV-seronegative.

The J gene is TRBJ2-3, the V gene TRBV13; TRBD2 aligns across 9 bases. Germline assignment: CDR1 PRHDT and CDR2 FYEKMQ (reference sequence). V shed 4 bases, J shed 1 base, and the junction held 6 bases outside the gene matches. This CDR3 is built from 16 residues. The CDR3 coding sequence is TGTGCCAGCAGCTCCATTGTAGCGGGGGGCACAGATACGCAGTATTTT. Amino acid sequence: CASSSIVAGGTDTQYF.

The V call is TRBV11-2, the J call TRBJ2-1; D unclear. Germline CDR1 is SGHAT and CDR2 is FQNNGV. The V end was cut by 4 bases, the J end by 1 base, with 11 bases between. The CDR3 is made up of 15 amino acids. Written as DNA, the CDR3 is TGTGCCAGCAGCTCACGGCTAGAATCCTACAATGAGCAGTTCTTC. This sequence encodes CASSSRLESYNEQFF. Using reference TRBV11-2 and TRBJ2-1 for the parts outside the CDR3, the full variable domain is EAGVAQSPRYKIIEKRQSVAFWCNPISGHATLYWYQQILGQGPKLLIQFQNNGVVDDSQLPKDRFSAERLKGVDSTLKIQPAKLEDSAVYLCASSSRLESYNEQFFGPGTRLTVL.

This clone was seen only a few times. The chain is built from TRBV7-9 and TRBJ2-2; D uncertain. The CDR3 runs to 14 residues. Germline V gene data show CDR1 as SEHNR and CDR2 as FQNEAQ (reference sequence). V was pared by 1 base and J by 4 bases, with 7 bases between. The CDR3 DNA reads TGTGCCAGCAGCTTAGATCTCCTCACCGGGGAGCTGTTTTTT. Amino acids: CASSLDLLTGELFF.

The chain carries TRBV5-5 and TRBJ1-2; D gene uncertain. V gave up 1 base and J gave up 3 bases, with 13 bases separating them. CDR1 is SGHKS and CDR2 is YYEKEE in the germline V gene (reference sequence). The CDR3 sequence is 15 residues long. This CDR3 reads CASSLTTGFDYGYTF. CDR3 in DNA: TGTGCCAGCAGCTTGACTACGGGGTTTGACTATGGCTACACCTTC.

The CDR3 bases are TGCACCACGGGTGGTCTGAACACTGAAGCTTTCTTT. It encodes CTTGGLNTEAFF. This chain links TRBV29-1 with TRBJ1-1; D gene unclear. This CDR3 comprises 12 residues. CDR1 is SQVTM, CDR2 ANQGSEA, per germline.

This sequence joins TRBV4-3 and TRBJ1-3; 8 bases match TRBD1. The germline V gene encodes CDR1 LGHNA and CDR2 YSLEER. V dropped 4 bases and J dropped 3; count of bases not matched to a gene: 5. The CDR3 loop spans 15 amino acids. CDR3 nucleotides: TGCGCCAGCAGCCGGGAACAGGGGGATGGAAACACCATATATTTT. Protein product: CASSREQGDGNTIYF.

The rearrangement joins TRBV7-6 to TRBJ1-1, with D unresolved. This CDR3 is 13 amino acids long. Germline CDR1 is SGHVS and CDR2 is FNYEAQ. The ends were cut back, 5 bases at V and 1 base at J, with 8 bases in the middle. The CDR3 coding sequence is TGTGCCAGCAGCGCAAGACAGAACACTGAAGCTTTCTTT. It specifies CASSARQNTEAFF.

The chain joins TRBV30 to TRBJ1-5; D is unclear. This CDR3 spans 13 amino acids. Per germline, CDR1 GTSNPN and CDR2 SVGIG (reference sequence). V lost 2 bases and J lost 0, with 5 bases in between. This CDR3 reads CAWSRGSNQPQHF. As DNA, the CDR3 is TGTGCCTGGAGTAGAGGTAGCAATCAGCCCCAGCATTTT.

This clone has a single count. This chain connects TRBV30 to TRBJ1-1; D remains ambiguous. CDR3 length: 11 amino acids. V was pared by 0 bases and J by 8 bases, with 7 bases between. The V gene's germline CDR1 is GTSNPN and CDR2 SVGIG (reference sequence). CDR3 sequence reads: CAWSVLGEAFF. The CDR3 DNA reads TGTGCCTGGAGTGTACTAGGGGAAGCTTTCTTT.

This chain links TRBV11-1 with TRBJ2-7; D ambiguous. The CDR3 spans 12 residues. The V end was cut by 4 bases, the J end by 6 bases, with 10 bases between. Germline V gene sequence: CDR1 SGHAT, CDR2 FQDESV (reference sequence). CDR3 region: CASSSLVGEQYF. Written as DNA, the CDR3 is TGTGCCAGCAGCTCCCTGGTCGGCGAGCAGTACTTC.

This clone came up once. The rearrangement joins TRBV6-1 to TRBJ1-6, with a weak D call TRBD1 (5 bases). V was clipped by 4 bases and J by 5 bases, with 9 bases between them. The CDR3 runs 14 residues. Germline V gene data show CDR1 as MNHNS and CDR2 as SASEGT. The CDR3 here is CASSGQGNNSPLHF. For the CDR3, the DNA is TGTGCCAGCAGTGGGCAGGGAAATAATTCACCCCTCCACTTT.